These 28 T cell receptor beta chains share one sample of origin, sequenced in a study of blood T cell repertoires in COVID-19. The protocol was immunoSEQ multiplex PCR, while the TCRdb copy is restricted to in-frame clones and leaves out a portion. Here the sample spans about 260,000 clones, roughly four fifths being singletons. Sequenced: peripheral blood. These receptors came from a woman of 80 years or more with acute or convalescent COVID-19.

The chain joins TRBV5-6 to TRBJ1-5, with a tentative D call TRBD1 (6 bases). The ends were cut back, 0 bases at V and 3 bases at J, with 10 bases in the middle. The length of the CDR3 is 15 residues. Germline lookup yields CDR1 SGHDT and CDR2 YYEEEE. CDR3 residues: CASSLAGDLNQPQHF. The CDR3 coding sequence is TGTGCCAGCAGCTTGGCAGGGGACCTCAATCAGCCCCAGCATTTT.

The gene calls are TRBV6-6 and TRBJ1-4, with no clear D. Trimming took off 2 bases at V and 8 bases at J, with 12 bases between the two ends. The CDR3 consists of 14 residues. Germline lookup yields CDR1 MNHNY and CDR2 SVGAGI (reference sequence). The CDR3 DNA reads TGTGCCAGCAGTTACCAAGGGAGGTTCGAAAAACTGTTTTTT. Translation gives CASSYQGRFEKLFF.

The chain is built from TRBV5-8 and TRBJ2-7; 7 bases are a match to TRBD1. Germline lookup yields CDR1 SGHTS and CDR2 YDEGEE. This CDR3 has 15 residues. The ends lost 0 bases at V and 2 bases at J; junction bases unmatched: 5. As DNA, the CDR3 is TGTGCCAGCAGCTTGGAGGGGGCAGGGACCTACGAGCAGTACTTC. This sequence encodes CASSLEGAGTYEQYF.

The chain carries TRBV18 and TRBJ2-1; D perhaps matches TRBD2 (6 bases). Between the trimmed V and J ends, which lost 6 bases and 0 bases, there was a span of 15 bases. CDR3 length: 16 amino acids. Germline assignment: CDR1 KGHSH and CDR2 LQKENI. The CDR3 nucleotides are TGTGCCAGCTCCCTTAGCGGACCACCCTCCTACAATGAGCAGTTCTTC. Its protein product is CASSLSGPPSYNEQFF.

V gene TRBV2 combines with J gene TRBJ1-4, with 7 positions matching TRBD1. CDR3 length equals 14 residues. Germline CDR1 is SNHLY and CDR2 is FYNNEI. The V segment lost 6 bases and the J segment 0 bases; nucleotides outside the gene matches: 1. The CDR3 DNA is TGTGCCAGCAGAGGACAGGCAACTAATGAAAAACTGTTTTTT. Protein: CASRGQATNEKLFF.

In DNA form, the CDR3 reads TGTGCCAGCAGTACTGCTAGTGAGAGCACAGATACGCAGTATTTT. Protein product: CASSTASESTDTQYF. J is TRBJ2-3 and V is TRBV6-9; no firm D call. Trimming took 5 bases from V and 0 from J, leaving 12 bases between them. The CDR3 has 15 residues. The germline V gene encodes CDR1 MNHGY and CDR2 SVAAGI.

The chain uses TRBV5-6 and TRBJ1-4; D gene uncertain. The V gene's germline CDR1 is SGHDT and CDR2 YYEEEE. Trimming took 2 bases from V and 0 from J, leaving 8 bases between them. The CDR3 has 15 amino acids. DNA of the CDR3: TGTGCCAGCAGCTTATCAGGTGCAACTAATGAAAAACTGTTTTTT. Protein sequence: CASSLSGATNEKLFF.

This sequence joins TRBV2 and TRBJ2-2; the D gene is possibly TRBD1 (6 bases). In germline, CDR1 is SNHLY, CDR2 FYNNEI. This CDR3 region has 16 residues. V lost 0 bases, J lost 6 bases, and 14 bases lay in between. The CDR3 sequence is CASSEARSGAAGELFF. CDR3 DNA: TGTGCCAGCAGTGAAGCGCGATCAGGGGCGGCCGGGGAGCTGTTTTTT.

J is TRBJ1-6 and V is TRBV5-1, with TRBD1 as a possible D gene (5 bases). Germline V gene data show CDR1 as SGHRS and CDR2 as YFSETQ. Between the trimmed V and J ends, which lost 4 bases and 10 bases, there was a span of 15 bases. The CDR3 length is 14 residues. The CDR3 is CASSKAQGESPLHF. The CDR3 DNA reads as TGCGCCAGCAGCAAGGCCCAGGGTGAATCACCCCTCCACTTT.

This chain connects TRBV5-1 to TRBJ2-3; the match to TRBD2 covers 7 bases. From germline, CDR1 is SGHRS and CDR2 YFSETQ. The CDR3 consists of 16 residues. J lost 3 bases, V lost 4 bases, and 11 bases had no gene match. The CDR3 DNA is TGCGCCAGCAGCATCCTGACTAGCTCGGGAACAGATACGCAGTATTTT. This encodes CASSILTSSGTDTQYF.

This clone appeared a single time. CDR3 DNA sequence: TGCAGCGTTGGTGCAGGGGCTGAGGGGACCCAGTACTTC. As protein: CSVGAGAEGTQYF. This sequence joins TRBV29-1 and TRBJ2-5, with a weak D call TRBD1 (6 bases). This CDR3 contains 13 residues. The germline CDR1 and CDR2 sequences are SQVTM and ANQGSEA. V lost 4 bases to trimming and J lost 7 bases, with 16 bases between them. The full variable domain, its missing parts supplied by reference TRBV29-1 and TRBJ2-5, is SAVISQKPSRDICQRGTSLTIQCQVDSQVTMMFWYRQQPGQSLTLIATANQGSEATYESGFVIDKFPISRPNLTFSTLTVSNMSPEDSSIYLCSVGAGAEGTQYFGPGTRLLVL.

This chain uses TRBV19 with TRBJ2-5; the D gene is possibly TRBD2 (6 bases). Per germline, CDR1 LNHDA and CDR2 SQIVND (reference sequence). V dropped 1 base and J dropped 5 bases, with 8 bases sitting between them. The CDR3 sequence is 13 residues long. The CDR3: CASSIVGRETQYF. The CDR3 nucleotides read TGTGCCAGTAGTATAGTTGGGAGGGAGACCCAGTACTTC.

Here the CDR3 reads CASSLPSGGPQETQYF. CDR3 nucleotide sequence: TGCGCCAGCAGCTTGCCGAGCGGGGGGCCCCAAGAGACCCAGTACTTC. The rearrangement joins TRBV5-1 to TRBJ2-5; 9 bases are shared with TRBD2. The V gene end was trimmed by 1 base and the J gene end by 1 base; junction bases not matched to a gene: 5. The CDR3 totals 16 residues. CDR1 is SGHRS and CDR2 is YFSETQ in the germline V gene.

This chain uses TRBV5-6 with TRBJ1-2; TRBD1 agrees at 7 bases. The CDR3 has 17 amino acids. V lost 1 base to trimming and J lost 0 bases; unmatched junction nucleotides: 9. The germline CDR1 and CDR2 sequences are SGHDT and YYEEEE. DNA for the CDR3: TGTGCCAGCAGCTTGAGGGGACAGCCGGACCCTAACTATGGCTACACCTTC. Translation: CASSLRGQPDPNYGYTF. Drawing the rest from reference TRBV5-6 and TRBJ1-2, the complete variable domain is DAGVTQSPTHLIKTRGQQVTLRCSPKSGHDTVSWYQQALGQGPQFIFQYYEEEERQRGNFPDRFSGHQFPNYSSELNVNALLLGDSALYLCASSLRGQPDPNYGYTFGSGTRLTVV.

The J gene is TRBJ1-3, the V gene TRBV7-8; D is ambiguous. This CDR3 region has 15 residues. CDR1 SGHVS and CDR2 FQNEAQ come from the germline V gene. The germline V and J ends were trimmed by 2 bases and 4 bases, with 12 bases remaining between them. Here the CDR3 DNA reads TGTGCCAGCAGCTTACTCTCGGCGGTAGGAAACACCATATATTTT. This codes for CASSLLSAVGNTIYF.

Regarding this clone: The same CDR3 arises from other DNA sequences in this sample as well. The gene calls are TRBV12-3 or TRBV12-4 and TRBJ2-1; TRBD2 is a possible D gene (5 bases). V was clipped by 3 bases and J by 9 bases, with 9 bases between them. The length of the CDR3 is 12 residues. This CDR3 reads CASSFSGGEQFF. CDR3 DNA: TGTGCCAGCAGTTTTTCAGGAGGTGAGCAGTTCTTC.

V usage is TRBV6-5 and J usage is TRBJ1-2, with a tentative D call TRBD1 (6 bases). CDR3 length equals 15 residues. Germline CDR1 reads MNHEY; CDR2 reads SVGAGI. V shed 2 bases and J shed 2 bases, with 12 bases lying between them. In DNA form, the CDR3 reads TGTGCCAGCAGTTACCGCATTCAGGGGAACTATGGCTACACCTTC. Its protein product is CASSYRIQGNYGYTF.

The CDR3 spells CASSVGGVSNSPLHF. The CDR3 DNA reads TGTGCCAGCAGCGTAGGGGGGGTATCCAATTCACCCCTCCACTTT. V is TRBV9 and J is TRBJ1-6, with D perhaps matching TRBD1 (5 bases). V was cut by 0 bases and J by 7 bases, with 11 bases left in between. From germline, CDR1 is SGDLS and CDR2 YYNGEE. CDR3 length: 15 amino acids.

A few counts support this clone. The chain couples TRBV5-6 to TRBJ1-6; no clear D gene. CDR3 length: 14 residues. V was trimmed by 1 base and J by 6 bases, leaving 8 bases between them. Looked up from germline, CDR1 is SGHDT and CDR2 is YYEEEE. The CDR3, as DNA: TGTGCCAGCAGCTTGTTTCCCGTTAATTCACCCCTCCACTTT. As protein: CASSLFPVNSPLHF.

This rearrangement joins TRBV5-1 to TRBJ2-7, with 11 bases that match TRBD2. J gave up 2 bases and V 4 bases, and 5 bases lay outside the gene matches. The germline V gene encodes CDR1 SGHRS and CDR2 YFSETQ. The CDR3 loop spans 15 amino acids. The DNA of the CDR3 is TGCGCCAGCAGCGTGGGACTAGCGGCACCCTACGAGCAGTACTTC. Amino acid sequence: CASSVGLAAPYEQYF.

The CDR3 sequence is CASSQGLVTDTQYF. CDR3 nucleotide sequence: TGTGCCAGCAGCCAAGGGCTGGTAACAGATACGCAGTATTTT. The J gene is TRBJ2-3, the V gene TRBV3-1 (or the pseudogene TRBV3-2); D not resolved. The CDR3 sequence is 14 residues long. V was shortened by 1 base and J by 3 bases, with 8 bases between the two germline ends. Germline assignment: CDR1 LGHDT and CDR2 YNNKEL (reference sequence).

The table lists this clone with a few counts. The chain has TRBV29-1 and TRBJ2-1, with TRBD2 matching over 8 bases. V lost 4 bases to trimming and J lost 10 bases; unmatched junction nucleotides: 18. Per germline, CDR1 SQVTM and CDR2 ANQGSEA. This CDR3 spans 16 amino acids. The CDR3 coding sequence is TGCAGCGTTGCGGGGGGACGGCGGGAGGTACTTGAGGAGCAGTTCTTC. This sequence encodes CSVAGGRREVLEEQFF.

The genes are TRBV19 and TRBJ1-5; D is possibly TRBD1 (6 bases). V lost 4 bases and J lost 1, with 8 bases in between. Germline-derived CDR1 and CDR2 are LNHDA and SQIVND (reference sequence). The CDR3 totals 14 residues. The CDR3 here is CASSNRVSNQPQHF. CDR3 nucleotides: TGTGCCAGTAGTAACAGGGTGAGCAATCAGCCCCAGCATTTT. The full variable domain, completed using reference TRBV19 and TRBJ1-5, is DGGITQSPKYLFRKEGQNVTLSCEQNLNHDAMYWYRQDPGQGLRLIYYSQIVNDFQKGDIAEGYSVSREKKESFPLTVTSAQKNPTAFYLCASSNRVSNQPQHFGDGTRLSIL.

The chain couples TRBV6-6 to TRBJ1-2, with 11 positions matching TRBD1. V lost 2 bases to trimming and J lost 4 bases; unmatched junction nucleotides: 3. Germline CDR1 and CDR2: MNHNY and SVGAGI (reference sequence). CDR3 length equals 15 residues. As DNA, the CDR3 is TGTGCCAGCAGTTACGGTGGACAGGGGGCCTATGGCTACACCTTC. Its translation is CASSYGGQGAYGYTF.

The chain uses TRBV5-1 and TRBJ1-4; the D gene is possibly TRBD1 (5 bases). The germline CDR1 and CDR2 sequences are SGHRS and YFSETQ. The CDR3 is made up of 16 amino acids. Trimming removed 0 bases at V and 0 bases at J, with 9 bases between. For the CDR3, the DNA is TGCGCCAGCAGCTTGGAAGGGGCCACAACTAATGAAAAACTGTTTTTT. It codes for CASSLEGATTNEKLFF.

Here the CDR3 DNA reads TGTGCCACCAGCGAGTATAGCAATCAGCCCCAGCATTTT. Amino acids: CATSEYSNQPQHF. The chain is built from TRBV15 and TRBJ1-5; no clear D gene. Per the germline V gene, CDR1 is LNHNV and CDR2 is YYDKDF (reference sequence). This CDR3 is built from 13 residues. V was trimmed by 5 bases and J by 0 bases, leaving 5 bases between them.

The chain employs TRBV6-1 and TRBJ2-1; D may be TRBD1 (6 bases). The CDR3 extends over 15 amino acids. CDR1 MNHNS and CDR2 SASEGT come from the germline V gene. V was cut by 0 bases and J by 9 bases, with 15 bases left in between. The CDR3 DNA follows: TGTGCCAGCAGTGAAGCGCGGCAGGGGTCGGGTGAGCAGTTCTTC. Translation gives CASSEARQGSGEQFF.

This sequence joins TRBV2 and TRBJ1-1; D might be TRBD1 (5 bases). Trimming pared 3 bases from V and 5 bases from J, leaving 13 bases between. The germline CDR1 and CDR2 sequences are SNHLY and FYNNEI. The CDR3 length is 14 residues. The CDR3 sequence: CASSDRRGATEAFF. In DNA form, the CDR3 reads TGTGCCAGCAGTGATCGTAGGGGTGCAACTGAAGCTTTCTTT.